The 9 T cell receptor beta chains in this list originate from one sample, sequenced in a study of blood T cell repertoires in COVID-19. Some clones are missing from TCRdb's copy, which holds only in-frame ones; the method was immunoSEQ multiplex PCR. The repertoire consists of about 130,000 clones, with less than 90% occurring once and the leading ten covering about a quarter. The source material was peripheral blood. These TCRs come from a woman of 80 years or more with acute or convalescent COVID-19.

This clone came up once. The chain is built from TRBV7-9 and TRBJ2-3; 12 nucleotides agree with TRBD2. The length of the CDR3 is 16 residues. Germline values: CDR1 SEHNR, CDR2 FQNEAQ (reference sequence). The ends lost 4 bases at V and 0 bases at J; junction bases unmatched: 2. The CDR3: CASSSGLAGSTDTQYF. The CDR3 DNA reads as TGTGCCAGCAGCTCCGGACTAGCGGGGAGCACAGATACGCAGTATTTT. Full variable domain (remainder filled in from reference TRBV7-9 and TRBJ2-3): DTGVSQNPRHKITKRGQNVTFRCDPISEHNRLYWYRQTLGQGPEFLTYFQNEAQLEKSRLLSDRFSAERPKGSFSTLEIQRTEQGDSAMYLCASSSGLAGSTDTQYFGPGTRLTVL.

V is TRBV6-5 and J is TRBJ1-3, with D possibly being TRBD1 (5 bases). The germline CDR1 and CDR2 sequences are MNHEY and SVGAGI. The germline V and J ends were trimmed by 9 bases and 1 base, with 13 bases remaining between them. The CDR3 runs 14 residues. The CDR3 here is CASSDKGSGNTIYF. The CDR3 DNA sequence: TGTGCCAGTTCGGACAAAGGTTCTGGAAACACCATATATTTT.

The chain joins TRBV19 to TRBJ1-1; TRBD1 agrees at 7 bases. The ends lost 5 bases at V and 4 bases at J; junction bases unmatched: 1. Germline CDR1 and CDR2: LNHDA and SQIVND (reference sequence). The CDR3 has 12 amino acids. CDR3 protein: CASSEGATEAFF. In DNA form, the CDR3 reads TGTGCCAGTAGTGAGGGGGCCACTGAAGCTTTCTTT.

The V call is TRBV3-1 (or the pseudogene TRBV3-2), the J call TRBJ1-2; a weak D match, TRBD1 (6 bases). This CDR3 contains 16 residues. CDR1 and CDR2 (germline): LGHDT, YNNKEL (reference sequence). V was shortened by 3 bases and J by 0 bases, with 14 bases between the two germline ends. This CDR3 is CASSHGGAVANYGYTF. CDR3 in DNA: TGTGCCAGCAGCCACGGGGGGGCTGTAGCTAACTATGGCTACACCTTC.

The chain uses TRBV6-6 and TRBJ1-6; no reliable D call. The V gene's germline CDR1 is MNHNY and CDR2 SVGAGI (reference sequence). V gave up 0 bases and J gave up 10 bases, with 13 bases separating them. CDR3 length equals 15 residues. The CDR3 DNA follows: TGTGCCAGCAGTTACTCGAGGGAGGTAGGGTCACCCCTCCACTTT. Encoded protein: CASSYSREVGSPLHF.

The chain has TRBV5-1 and TRBJ2-5; TRBD1 aligns across 10 bases. This CDR3 is 14 amino acids long. Germline lookup yields CDR1 SGHRS and CDR2 YFSETQ. The ends lost 3 bases at V and 5 bases at J; junction bases unmatched: 4. CDR3 DNA: TGCGCCAGCAGCTCCGGGACAGGGGAGGAGACCCAGTACTTC. Translated, it gives CASSSGTGEETQYF.

This clone has only a few counts. The V and J genes are TRBV19 and TRBJ1-5, with 7 bases fitting TRBD1. Trimming removed 3 bases from V and 6 bases from J; junction bases left unmatched: 2. The CDR3 runs 13 residues. Germline V gene sequence: CDR1 LNHDA, CDR2 SQIVND (reference sequence). The chain's CDR3 is CASSIQGGQPQHF. CDR3 DNA sequence: TGTGCCAGTAGTATTCAGGGGGGTCAGCCCCAGCATTTT.

The chain recombines TRBV19 with TRBJ1-6, with a possible D match to TRBD1 (6 bases). CDR3 length: 15 amino acids. CDR1 is LNHDA and CDR2 is SQIVND in the germline V gene (reference sequence). Trimming left V 2 bases short and J 3 bases short, with 8 bases between. CDR3 coding DNA: TGTGCCAGTAGTATATGGACAGTCTATAATTCACCCCTCCACTTT. Translation: CASSIWTVYNSPLHF.

The rearrangement joins TRBV11-2 to TRBJ1-1, with TRBD1 as a possible D gene (5 bases). The V end lost 4 bases, the J end lost 7 bases, and 16 bases lay between the germline ends. Germline CDR1 reads SGHAT; CDR2 reads FQNNGV. The CDR3 extends over 14 amino acids. This CDR3 reads CASSSSPGNFEAFF. The CDR3 DNA follows: TGTGCCAGCAGCTCCTCTCCAGGGAATTTTGAAGCTTTCTTT. Using reference TRBV11-2 and TRBJ1-1 for the parts outside the CDR3, the full variable domain is EAGVAQSPRYKIIEKRQSVAFWCNPISGHATLYWYQQILGQGPKLLIQFQNNGVVDDSQLPKDRFSAERLKGVDSTLKIQPAKLEDSAVYLCASSSSPGNFEAFFGQGTRLTVV.